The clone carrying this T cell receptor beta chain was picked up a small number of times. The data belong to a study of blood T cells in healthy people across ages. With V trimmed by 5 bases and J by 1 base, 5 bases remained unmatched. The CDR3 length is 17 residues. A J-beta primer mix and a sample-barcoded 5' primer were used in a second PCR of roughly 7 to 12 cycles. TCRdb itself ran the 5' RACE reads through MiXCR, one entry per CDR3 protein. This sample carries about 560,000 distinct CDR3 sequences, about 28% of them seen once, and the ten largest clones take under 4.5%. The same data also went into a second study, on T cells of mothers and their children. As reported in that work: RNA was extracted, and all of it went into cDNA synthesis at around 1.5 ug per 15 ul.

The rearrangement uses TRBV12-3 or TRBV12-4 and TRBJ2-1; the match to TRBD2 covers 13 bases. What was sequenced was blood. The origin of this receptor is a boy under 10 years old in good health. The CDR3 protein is CASSRLAGGSSYNEQFF. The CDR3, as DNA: TGTGCCAGCAGTCGACTAGCGGGGGGCTCTTCCTACAATGAGCAGTTCTTC.